What follows is one TCR beta chain and its context. Study processing details: Researchers report that nucleated cell counts were estimated from reference gene primer amplification. TCRdb keeps only in-frame clones here, not all; method: immunoSEQ multiplex PCR. V and J calls and clone size are as listed in that table; D and trimming were resolved from the DNA. Of 350,000 to 450,000 clones listed, around four fifths are singletons. Clinical history as reported by participants underpinned cohort assignment. This CDR3 comprises 14 residues. The V end was cut by 6 bases, the J end by 5 bases, with 13 bases between. Germline CDR1 and CDR2: MNHEY and SVGAGI. This sample was included in a study of blood T cell repertoires in COVID-19. Study overall: T cells, B-cell-depleted T cells, or PBMCs supplied cDNA or gDNA.

This sequence joins TRBV6-5 and TRBJ2-2; possible D gene TRBD1, 6 bases. The source of this sequence is a woman between 50 and 59 years old who had recovered from COVID-19. Input material: PBMCs or T cells enriched from blood (not recorded which). The CDR3 loop is CASRGDKGTGELFF. The CDR3 DNA is TGTGCCAGCAGGGGGGACAAGGGGACCGGGGAGCTGTTTTTT.